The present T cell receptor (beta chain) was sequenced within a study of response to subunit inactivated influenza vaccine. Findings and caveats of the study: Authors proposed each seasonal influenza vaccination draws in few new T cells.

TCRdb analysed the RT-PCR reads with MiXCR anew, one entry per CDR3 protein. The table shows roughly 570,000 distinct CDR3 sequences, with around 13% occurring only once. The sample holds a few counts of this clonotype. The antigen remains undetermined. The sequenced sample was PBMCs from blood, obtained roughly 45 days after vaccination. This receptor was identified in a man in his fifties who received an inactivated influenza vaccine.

CDR3 sequence (DNA): TGTGCCAGCAGCTTAGAGGGAGCTTCACCCCTCCACTTT. Residues: CASSLEGASPLHF. The chain combines TRBV11-2 with TRBJ1-6; D is unresolved. CDR1 and CDR2 from the germline V gene are SGHAT and FQNNGV. The length of the CDR3 is 13 residues. Trimming stripped 0 bases from V and 9 bases from J, with 6 bases between.